This paragraph covers one T cell receptor (beta chain) sequence. Its target is not known. Method: immunoSEQ multiplex PCR; TCRdb's copy keeps in-frame clones and lacks some. The sample lists some 22,000 clones, over 70% occurring once. These data come from a study of vaccination effects on CD4 cells after COVID-19. Study-level points and caveats: Healthy vaccinees' vaccine-induced clones included only 1 of 255 that recognized common cold coronaviruses. Early timepoints after infection were absent, and convalescent patients were few in the study.

Antigen-specific CD4+ T cells were expanded (with viral peptide pools) by the ViraFEST assay ahead of sequencing. Researchers isolated CD4+ T cells once roughly nine days of culture had elapsed. As their vaccination, participants received two doses of either BNT162b2 or mRNA-1273. Wells containing a few million PBMC each were cultured with 10 IU/ml IL-2 and 8 to 10 ug/ml peptides. Cells had half their medium changed to IL-2 medium on days 3 and 7. This TCR derives from a human donor who received a COVID-19 vaccine. This specimen consisted of CD4+ T cells from PBMCs cultured with HCoV-NL63 spike peptides, obtained after COVID-19 vaccination.

For the CDR3, the DNA is TGTGCCAGCAGCCACGGGACAGGGACGGATGGCTACACCTTC. Translated, it gives CASSHGTGTDGYTF. The chain is built from TRBV3-1 (or the pseudogene TRBV3-2) and TRBJ1-2, with 9 bases identical to TRBD1. The CDR3 totals 14 residues. The V gene end was trimmed by 3 bases and the J gene end by 6 bases; junction bases not matched to a gene: 5. Germline values: CDR1 LGHDT, CDR2 YNNKEL (reference sequence).